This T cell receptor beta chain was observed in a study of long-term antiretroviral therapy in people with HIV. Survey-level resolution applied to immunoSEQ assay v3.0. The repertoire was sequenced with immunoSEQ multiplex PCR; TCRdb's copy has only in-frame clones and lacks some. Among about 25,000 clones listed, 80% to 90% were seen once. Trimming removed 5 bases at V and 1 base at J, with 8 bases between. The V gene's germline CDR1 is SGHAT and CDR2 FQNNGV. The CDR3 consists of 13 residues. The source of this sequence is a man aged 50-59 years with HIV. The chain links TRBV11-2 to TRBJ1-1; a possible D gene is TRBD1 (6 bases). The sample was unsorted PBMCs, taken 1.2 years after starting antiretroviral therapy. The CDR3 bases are TGTGCCAGCAGCCAGACAGGGAACACTGAAGCTTTCTTT. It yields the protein CASSQTGNTEAFF.